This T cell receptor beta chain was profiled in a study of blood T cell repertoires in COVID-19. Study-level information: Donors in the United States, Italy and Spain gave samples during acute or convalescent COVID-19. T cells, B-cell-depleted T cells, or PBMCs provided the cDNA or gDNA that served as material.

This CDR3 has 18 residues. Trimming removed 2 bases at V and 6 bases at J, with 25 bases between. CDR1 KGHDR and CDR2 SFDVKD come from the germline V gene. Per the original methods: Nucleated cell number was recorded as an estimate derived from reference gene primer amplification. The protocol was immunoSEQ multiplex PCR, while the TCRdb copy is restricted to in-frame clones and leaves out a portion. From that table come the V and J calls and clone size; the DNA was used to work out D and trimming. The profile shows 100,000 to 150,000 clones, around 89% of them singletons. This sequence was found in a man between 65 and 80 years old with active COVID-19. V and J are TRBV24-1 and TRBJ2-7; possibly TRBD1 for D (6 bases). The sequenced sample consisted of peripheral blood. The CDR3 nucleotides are TGTGCCACCAGTGATTCATCCCCCGGGACACCGTTTGGAAGCGAGCAGTACTTC. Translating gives CATSDSSPGTPFGSEQYF.